The 31 T cell receptor beta chains reported below all come from one sample, sequenced in a study of T cell repertoires in cytomegalovirus infection. Antigens of these TCRs are unknown. TCRdb itself ran the reads through MiXCR, one entry per CDR3 protein. Here the sample spans 250,000 to 400,000 distinct CDR3 sequences, about 25% being singletons. The sample was cultured PBMCs, taken from culture after CMV antigen stimulation. The receptors were gathered from a human donor in good health (CMV status not recorded). Some clones in this sample may be carry-over from other donors' samples.

The chain recombines TRBV7-3 with TRBJ2-3, with D unresolved. V lost 1 base and J 4 bases, leaving 15 bases between the germline ends. This CDR3 region has 16 residues. Germline assignment: CDR1 SGHTA and CDR2 FQGTGA. The CDR3 loop is CASSLNWASGADTQYF. CDR3 nucleotide sequence: TGTGCCAGCAGCTTAAACTGGGCATCTGGGGCAGATACGCAGTATTTT. The variable domain in full, with the rest retrieved from reference TRBV7-3 and TRBJ2-3, is GAGVSQTPSNKVTEKGKYVELRCDPISGHTALYWYRQSLGQGPEFLIYFQGTGAADDSGLPNDRFFAVRPEGSVSTLKIQRTERGDSAVYLCASSLNWASGADTQYFGPGTRLTVL.

The table lists this clonotype with many counts. The J gene is TRBJ2-1, the V gene TRBV7-3, with 11 bases aligning to TRBD1. The V gene end was trimmed by 2 bases and the J gene end by 6 bases; junction bases not matched to a gene: 3. The CDR3 loop spans 15 amino acids. Per the germline V gene, CDR1 is SGHTA and CDR2 is FQGTGA. The CDR3 spells CASSLWGQGGNEQFF. Here the CDR3 DNA reads TGTGCCAGCAGCTTATGGGGACAGGGGGGCAATGAGCAGTTCTTC.

This clonotype was recorded at least ten times. The J gene is TRBJ2-3, the V gene TRBV7-2; TRBD2 matches at 7 bases. The CDR3 consists of 15 residues. Germline V CDR1 and CDR2: SGHTA, FQGNSA. The ends lost 1 base at V and 4 bases at J; junction bases unmatched: 5. CDR3 bases: TGTGCCAGCAGCTTAGAGTTAGCGGGTGCAGATACGCAGTATTTT. Translation gives CASSLELAGADTQYF.

The chain combines TRBV27 with TRBJ1-2, with 8 bases lining up with TRBD1. The CDR3 spans 13 residues. CDR1 is MNHEY, CDR2 SMNVEV, per germline (reference sequence). V was pared by 6 bases and J by 3 bases, with 3 bases of the junction left unmatched. As DNA, the CDR3 is TGTGCCAGCAGGCAGACAGGGGACTATGGCTACACCTTC. As protein: CASRQTGDYGYTF.

V and J are TRBV28 and TRBJ2-7; weak D call: TRBD1 (6 bases). The germline V and J ends were trimmed by 10 bases and 1 base, with 14 bases remaining between them. Looked up from germline, CDR1 is MDHEN and CDR2 is SYDVKM. The CDR3 runs 13 residues. This chain's CDR3 is CAIRGQNSYEQYF. CDR3 nucleotide sequence: TGTGCCATCAGGGGCCAGAATTCCTACGAGCAGTACTTC. Using reference TRBV28 and TRBJ2-7 for the parts outside the CDR3, the full variable domain is DVKVTQSSRYLVKRTGEKVFLECVQDMDHENMFWYRQDPGLGLRLIYFSYDVKMKEKGDIPEGYSVSREKKERFSLILESASTNQTSMYLCAIRGQNSYEQYFGPGTRLTVT.

J is TRBJ1-2 and V is TRBV28; tentatively, D is TRBD1 (5 bases). This CDR3 spans 16 amino acids. CDR1 and CDR2 from the germline V gene are MDHEN and SYDVKM. Between the trimmed V and J ends, which lost 10 bases and 3 bases, there was a span of 24 bases. This CDR3 reads CAIPGGDSNPDYGYTF. CDR3 bases: TGTGCCATCCCGGGAGGGGACTCCAACCCAGACTATGGCTACACCTTC.

The table lists this clonotype with a few counts. The chain is built from TRBV7-9 and TRBJ2-3; TRBD1 or TRBD2 may be the D gene (5 bases each). CDR1 and CDR2 (germline): SEHNR, FQNEAQ (reference sequence). This CDR3 spans 14 amino acids. Trimming removed 5 bases from V and 2 bases from J, with 11 bases in between. The CDR3 sequence: CASSRDGSTDTQYF. As DNA, the CDR3 is TGTGCCAGCAGCAGGGACGGTTCCACAGATACGCAGTATTTT.

This clonotype was recorded many times. The rearrangement links TRBV7-2 to TRBJ2-7; 13 bases line up with TRBD2. This CDR3 has 18 amino acids. Per the germline V gene, CDR1 is SGHTA and CDR2 is FQGNSA. V was pared by 5 bases and J by 5 bases, with 15 bases of the junction left unmatched. The CDR3 reads CASSTTSGRAKSRHEQYV. Written as DNA, the CDR3 is TGTGCCAGCAGCACCACTAGCGGGAGGGCCAAGAGTCGCCACGAGCAGTACGTC.

The gene calls are TRBV27 and TRBJ2-7; perhaps TRBD1 as D (6 bases). This CDR3 spans 16 amino acids. From germline, CDR1 is MNHEY and CDR2 SMNVEV (reference sequence). Trimming took off 5 bases at V and 0 bases at J, with 17 bases between the two ends. This CDR3 is CASSGTLTGTSYEQYF. In DNA, the CDR3 is TGTGCCAGCAGTGGAACCCTGACAGGTACCTCCTACGAGCAGTACTTC.

The chain carries TRBV6-4 and TRBJ2-3; 11 nucleotides align to TRBD2. V lost 8 bases and J lost 4; bases outside the gene matches: 5. This CDR3 is 14 amino acids long. Per the germline V gene, CDR1 is MRHNA and CDR2 is SNTAGT. The CDR3: CASALAGGADTQYF. The CDR3 DNA sequence: TGTGCCAGCGCTCTAGCGGGAGGAGCAGATACGCAGTATTTT.

This clonotype showed up many times. V and J are TRBV7-2 and TRBJ2-1; 8 bases agree with TRBD2. CDR1 and CDR2 (germline): SGHTA, FQGNSA. The CDR3 runs 18 residues. V dropped 0 bases and J dropped 0; count of bases not matched to a gene: 7. DNA for the CDR3: TGTGCCAGCAGCTTAGCGGGTGTAGCGGGGCTCTCCTACAATGAGCAGTTCTTC. Translating it yields CASSLAGVAGLSYNEQFF.

Here the CDR3 reads CAISESGGRASETQYF. The CDR3 nucleotides read TGTGCCATCAGTGAGTCTGGCGGGAGGGCCTCAGAGACCCAGTACTTC. The gene calls are TRBV10-3 and TRBJ2-5; TRBD2 matches 9 bases. Germline assignment: CDR1 ENHRY and CDR2 SYGVKD. The junction had 6 bases not matched to a gene; V was cut back by 0 bases and J by 4 bases. The CDR3 covers 16 residues.

The CDR3 DNA reads TGCAGCGTCATTAGGACAGGGAGGAGGTCTGGCTATGGCTACACCTTC. Its translation: CSVIRTGRRSGYGYTF. The chain is built from TRBV29-1 and TRBJ1-2; 8 bases fit TRBD1. This CDR3 spans 16 amino acids. Trimming cost V 6 bases and J 4 bases; bases outside gene matches: 16. In germline, CDR1 is SQVTM, CDR2 ANQGSEA.

The chain has TRBV7-3 and TRBJ2-3; D is uncertain. V was cut by 1 base and J by 3 bases, with 11 bases left in between. This CDR3 contains 15 residues. The V gene's germline CDR1 is SGHTA and CDR2 FQGTGA. This CDR3 is CASSLNQAGTDTQYF. In nucleotides, the CDR3 is TGTGCCAGCAGCTTAAACCAGGCTGGGACAGATACGCAGTATTTT.

This chain links TRBV6-1 with TRBJ1-2; 9 bases map to TRBD1. V shed 3 bases, J shed 4 bases, and the junction held 3 bases outside the gene matches. This CDR3 comprises 14 residues. Germline assignment: CDR1 MNHNS and CDR2 SASEGT. CDR3 region: CASSEDRGTYGYTF. CDR3 DNA: TGTGCCAGCAGTGAGGACAGGGGAACCTATGGCTACACCTTC.

The J gene is TRBJ2-3, the V gene TRBV11-2; 10 nucleotides match TRBD1. The J segment lost 5 bases and the V segment lost 3 bases, leaving 5 bases of the junction unmatched. This CDR3 spans 15 amino acids. The germline gives CDR1 SGHAT, CDR2 FQNNGV. The DNA of the CDR3 is TGTGCCAGCAGCTTTGGGACAGGGGTTAAAGATACGCAGTATTTT. Residues: CASSFGTGVKDTQYF.

This clonotype was counted many times. The CDR3 protein is CASSLWWGPRRNTEAFF. CDR3 nucleotide sequence: TGTGCCAGCAGCTTATGGTGGGGGCCCAGGAGGAACACTGAAGCTTTCTTT. The chain carries TRBV7-2 and TRBJ1-1; tentative D call: TRBD1 (6 bases). This CDR3 contains 17 residues. Germline CDR1 and CDR2: SGHTA and FQGNSA. V was trimmed by 2 bases and J by 1 base, leaving 17 bases between them.

The rearrangement uses TRBV28 and TRBJ2-3; 15 bases are shared with TRBD2. The CDR3 sequence is 20 residues long. Germline CDR1 reads MDHEN; CDR2 reads SYDVKM. The V segment lost 5 bases and the J segment 0 bases; nucleotides outside the gene matches: 12. The chain's CDR3 is CASSPLWGLAGGISTDTQYF. CDR3 DNA: TGTGCCAGCAGTCCCCTTTGGGGACTAGCGGGAGGAATTAGCACAGATACGCAGTATTTT.

This clonotype was counted at least ten times. The rearrangement joins TRBV7-2 to TRBJ2-5; 10 bases map to TRBD2. CDR1 is SGHTA and CDR2 is FQGNSA in the germline V gene. This CDR3 region has 16 residues. V lost 3 bases, J lost 4 bases, and 8 bases stayed unmatched. CDR3 in amino acids: CASSFLGASGGETQYF. DNA of the CDR3: TGTGCCAGCAGCTTCCTAGGCGCTAGCGGGGGAGAGACCCAGTACTTC.

The gene calls are TRBV7-9 and TRBJ1-4; the D gene is possibly TRBD1 (6 bases). The germline CDR1 and CDR2 sequences are SEHNR and FQNEAQ (reference sequence). The ends were cut back, 3 bases at V and 1 base at J, with 9 bases in the middle. The CDR3 length is 15 residues. CDR3 bases: TGTGCCAGCAGCTTTACAGGGATAACTAATGAAAAACTGTTTTTT. As protein: CASSFTGITNEKLFF.

In this sample, this clonotype turned up a few times. The chain is built from TRBV6-2 or TRBV6-3 and TRBJ2-7, with D unresolved. The CDR3 length is 17 residues. Looked up from germline, CDR1 is MNHEY and CDR2 is SVGEGT. The V end lost 6 bases, the J end lost 3 bases, and 24 bases lay between the germline ends. Here the CDR3 reads CASRPATGNGQIYEQYF. The CDR3 nucleotides are TGTGCCAGCAGACCCGCTACCGGAAATGGCCAGATCTACGAGCAGTACTTC.

Only a few counts were recorded for this clonotype. The rearrangement uses TRBV4-3 and TRBJ2-1; perhaps D is TRBD1 or TRBD2 (6 bases each). CDR1 is LGHNA, CDR2 YSLEER, per germline. The CDR3 has 14 residues. The V end lost 0 bases, the J end lost 12 bases, and 15 bases lay between the germline ends. As DNA, the CDR3 is TGCGCCAGCAGCCAAGATCGGGGGACAATTGGGCAGTTCTTC. As protein: CASSQDRGTIGQFF.

This clonotype came up a few times. The rearrangement joins TRBV6-1 to TRBJ1-1; D gene uncertain. The CDR3 runs to 13 residues. Germline loops: CDR1 MNHNS, CDR2 SASEGT. The CDR3 nucleotides are TGTGCGTCCTCCACCGGGGTTATCACTGAAGCTTTCTTT. Translating it yields CASSTGVITEAFF.

The V call is TRBV4-3, the J call TRBJ2-3; no reliable D call. Looked up from germline, CDR1 is LGHNA and CDR2 is YSLEER. This CDR3 comprises 16 residues. Trimming pared 0 bases from V and 2 bases from J, leaving 12 bases between. CDR3 coding DNA: TGCGCCAGCAGCCAAGATAAATCCCCGACCACAGATACGCAGTATTTT. Encoded protein: CASSQDKSPTTDTQYF.

This clonotype was observed a handful of times. This CDR3 is CASSLVGEGYSPLHF. The DNA of the CDR3 is TGTGCCAGCAGTTTAGTAGGGGAGGGTTATTCACCCCTCCACTTT. This chain connects TRBV12-3 or TRBV12-4 to TRBJ1-6; possible D gene TRBD1, 5 bases. The CDR3 consists of 15 residues. The V gene lost 1 base and the J gene lost 8 bases, with 12 bases spanning the gap.

This clonotype was picked up one time. The genes are TRBV18 and TRBJ2-6, with D maybe TRBD1 (6 bases). The V gene's germline CDR1 is KGHSH and CDR2 LQKENI. The CDR3 has 17 amino acids. Trimming stripped 1 base from V and 0 bases from J, with 10 bases between. As DNA, the CDR3 is TGTGCCAGCTCACCACGGACAGAGAACTCTGGGGCCAACGTCCTGACTTTC. This translates into CASSPRTENSGANVLTF.

The chain uses TRBV14 and TRBJ2-7; D may be TRBD1 (5 bases). This CDR3 is built from 13 residues. V was clipped by 4 bases and J by 3 bases, with 10 bases between them. CDR1 and CDR2 from the germline V gene are SGHDN and FVKESK. CDR3 bases: TGTGCCAGCAGCCCCGGACACATCTACGAGCAGTACGTC. Translated, it gives CASSPGHIYEQYV.

This clonotype has more than one count but fewer than ten. The chain carries TRBV11-2 and TRBJ2-3, with 13 positions matching TRBD2. The CDR3 is 18 amino acids. V lost 5 bases, J lost 8 bases, and 16 bases stayed unmatched. CDR1 is SGHAT, CDR2 FQNNGV, per germline. CDR3 DNA sequence: TGTGCCAGCAGCCAACAACCGGGACTAGCGGGGAGAGCGGGTACGCAGTATTTT. It is translated as CASSQQPGLAGRAGTQYF.

This clonotype was seen ten or more times. This chain links TRBV6-1 with TRBJ2-3, with unresolved D. CDR3 length equals 17 residues. Looked up from germline, CDR1 is MNHNS and CDR2 is SASEGT. V was clipped by 4 bases and J by 1 base, with 18 bases between them. The CDR3 is CASSVGIHSQGTDTQYF. Here the CDR3 DNA reads TGTGCCAGCAGTGTGGGGATCCATTCTCAGGGCACAGATACGCAGTATTTT.

The sample holds a few counts of this clonotype. The chain uses TRBV9 and TRBJ1-2, with TRBD1 matching over 9 bases. This CDR3 contains 14 residues. Looked up from germline, CDR1 is SGDLS and CDR2 is YYNGEE. V lost 4 bases and J lost 4; bases outside the gene matches: 5. CDR3 region: CASSWDREGYGYTF. CDR3 nucleotide sequence: TGTGCCAGCAGCTGGGACAGGGAAGGCTATGGCTACACCTTC. Filled out from reference TRBV9 and TRBJ1-2, the complete variable domain reads DSGVTQTPKHLITATGQRVTLRCSPRSGDLSVYWYQQSLDQGLQFLIQYYNGEERAKGNILERFSAQQFPDLHSELNLSSLELGDSALYFCASSWDREGYGYTFGSGTRLTVV.

This chain links TRBV3-1 with TRBJ2-7, with TRBD1 as a possible D gene (5 bases). The germline V and J ends were trimmed by 2 bases and 2 bases, with 7 bases remaining between them. CDR3 length: 13 residues. Germline V lookup: CDR1 LGHDT, CDR2 YNNKEL (reference sequence). As DNA, the CDR3 is TGTGCCAGCAGCCAACTAGGGGCCTACGAGCAGTACTTC. Amino acid sequence: CASSQLGAYEQYF.